One sample yielded the 15 T cell receptor beta chains listed below, sequenced in a study of CD8 T cells in ankylosing spondylitis. MiXCR was run by TCRdb on the 5' RACE reads, yielding one entry per CDR3 protein. The sample shows about 360,000 distinct CDR3 sequences, approximately 15% of them seen only once. Sequencing used blood, either unsorted or a sorted T cell fraction (not recorded which). These receptors came from a male donor with ankylosing spondylitis or in good health (not recorded which).

This clonotype was found many times. V usage is TRBV13 and J usage is TRBJ1-2; a possible D gene is TRBD1 (5 bases). This CDR3 is built from 16 residues. V gave up 1 base and J gave up 2 bases, with 14 bases separating them. CDR1 PRHDT and CDR2 FYEKMQ come from the germline V gene (reference sequence). CDR3 nucleotide sequence: TGTGCCAGCAGCTTAGCCGGGGACGGACCCAACTATGGCTACACCTTC. It yields the protein CASSLAGDGPNYGYTF.

J is TRBJ2-2 and V is TRBV3-1, with D tentatively TRBD1 (6 bases). Germline CDR1 reads LGHDT; CDR2 reads YNNKEL (reference sequence). V lost 10 bases and J lost 0, with 12 bases in between. The CDR3 loop spans 14 amino acids. CDR3: CATRTVANTGELFF. CDR3 DNA sequence: TGTGCCACCCGGACAGTCGCGAACACCGGGGAGCTGTTTTTT.

The CDR3 nucleotides are TGTGCCAGCAGTTACTCGATACGAAATGAGCAGTTCTTC. It yields the protein CASSYSIRNEQFF. V is TRBV6-2 or TRBV6-3 and J is TRBJ2-1; D remains unclear. The CDR3 has 13 residues. Per germline, CDR1 MNHEY and CDR2 SVGEGT. V was cut by 0 bases and J by 7 bases, with 7 bases left in between.

This clonotype was observed at least ten times. The rearrangement uses TRBV28 and TRBJ2-2, with TRBD2 matching 9 bases. Germline values: CDR1 MDHEN, CDR2 SYDVKM. The CDR3 covers 15 residues. V was pared by 2 bases and J by 7 bases, with 5 bases of the junction left unmatched. CDR3 residues: CASSLGLAGSGELFF. The CDR3, as DNA: TGTGCCAGCAGTTTAGGGCTAGCGGGGAGCGGGGAGCTGTTTTTT.

The chain recombines TRBV3-1 with TRBJ2-7, with 12 bases that match TRBD2. Germline CDR1 and CDR2: LGHDT and YNNKEL (reference sequence). CDR3 length: 16 amino acids. J was trimmed by 3 bases and V by 3 bases; bases with no gene match: 6. Here the CDR3 reads CASSQERTSGNYEQYF. CDR3 coding DNA: TGTGCCAGCAGCCAGGAGAGGACTAGCGGGAACTACGAGCAGTACTTC.

This clonotype occurred many times. The chain uses TRBV6-4 and TRBJ1-1, with 9 bases fitting TRBD1. The CDR3 sequence is 14 residues long. Germline loops: CDR1 MRHNA, CDR2 SNTAGT. V gave up 5 bases and J gave up 1 base; unmatched junction bases: 2. In nucleotides, the CDR3 is TGTGCCAGCAGTCCACAGGGGGCGAACACTGAAGCTTTCTTT. Its translation: CASSPQGANTEAFF.

This clonotype has a handful of counts. The chain combines TRBV5-1 with TRBJ2-1; D call uncertain. The V gene lost 0 bases and the J gene lost 9 bases, with 19 bases spanning the gap. Germline V gene lookup returns CDR1 SGHRS and CDR2 YFSETQ. This CDR3 has 16 amino acids. The chain's CDR3 is CASSLGADLRLGEQFF. DNA of the CDR3: TGCGCCAGCAGCTTGGGGGCGGACCTAAGGCTGGGTGAGCAGTTCTTC.

This clonotype was counted between two and nine times. The rearrangement joins TRBV12-3 or TRBV12-4 to TRBJ2-4, with 10 positions matching TRBD1. V gave up 4 bases and J gave up 0 bases; unmatched junction bases: 6. The length of the CDR3 is 17 residues. CDR3 protein: CASSSRQGARAKNIQYF. DNA for the CDR3: TGTGCCAGCAGTTCCCGACAGGGGGCTCGAGCCAAAAACATTCAGTACTTC.

This clonotype has only a few counts. The chain couples TRBV2 to TRBJ2-3; D gene ambiguous. The ends were cut back, 1 base at V and 12 bases at J, with 14 bases in the middle. The CDR3 extends over 13 amino acids. Looked up from germline, CDR1 is SNHLY and CDR2 is FYNNEI. CDR3 DNA sequence: TGTGCCAGCAGTGAAGAGTTGTTAGGTGGACAGTATTTT. Amino acids: CASSEELLGGQYF.

This clonotype was counted between two and nine times. The CDR3 DNA reads as TGCGCCAGCAGCCAAGACGCTAGCGGCTATTACAATGAGCAGTTCTTC. Translating it yields CASSQDASGYYNEQFF. The chain employs TRBV4-1 and TRBJ2-1; 7 bases are a match to TRBD2. Germline assignment: CDR1 MGHRA and CDR2 YSYEKL. The CDR3 consists of 16 residues. V lost 0 bases, J lost 4 bases, and 6 bases stayed unmatched.

This clonotype was seen a handful of times. The chain combines TRBV19 with TRBJ2-6, with a possible D match to TRBD1 (5 bases). Per germline, CDR1 LNHDA and CDR2 SQIVND (reference sequence). The length of the CDR3 is 16 residues. Trimming cost V 0 bases and J 10 bases, with 16 bases left between them. The CDR3 DNA reads as TGTGCCAGTAGTATAGATGGGGCCAACCGAGTTAACGTCCTGACTTTC. Translating gives CASSIDGANRVNVLTF. The entire variable domain, with the rest obtained from reference TRBV19 and TRBJ2-6, is as follows: DGGITQSPKYLFRKEGQNVTLSCEQNLNHDAMYWYRQDPGQGLRLIYYSQIVNDFQKGDIAEGYSVSREKKESFPLTVTSAQKNPTAFYLCASSIDGANRVNVLTFGAGSRLTVL.

In this sample, this clonotype turned up a few times. The V and J genes are TRBV20-1 and TRBJ2-1; D is perhaps TRBD2 (6 bases). The V end lost 3 bases, the J end lost 8 bases, and 11 bases lay between the germline ends. This CDR3 is 12 amino acids long. The germline CDR1 and CDR2 sequences are DFQATT and SNEGSKA (reference sequence). The CDR3 DNA reads as TGCAGTGCTAGTGCTAGCGACGATGAGCAGTTCTTC. It translates to CSASASDDEQFF.

The chain is built from TRBV5-4 and TRBJ1-1; no clear D. This CDR3 is built from 15 residues. The germline V gene has CDR1 SGHNT and CDR2 YYREEE (reference sequence). V lost 0 bases and J 8 bases, leaving 17 bases between the germline ends. CDR3 coding DNA: TGTGCCAGCAGCTTGGAGGCCAGTCCAATAGGCGAAGCTTTCTTT. Translated: CASSLEASPIGEAFF.

This clonotype was detected a few times. This chain links TRBV30 with TRBJ2-2; D is unresolved. The CDR3 has 13 residues. CDR1 GTSNPN and CDR2 SVGIG come from the germline V gene (reference sequence). With 3 bases removed from V and 5 bases from J, the gap between germline ends came to 10 bases. CDR3 residues: CAWSAAETGELFF. As DNA, the CDR3 is TGTGCCTGGAGCGCGGCGGAAACCGGGGAGCTGTTTTTT.

The chain couples TRBV5-5 to TRBJ2-4; D tentatively fits TRBD1 or TRBD2 (5 bases each). Trimming removed 4 bases at V and 7 bases at J, with 12 bases between. The germline V gene encodes CDR1 SGHKS and CDR2 YYEKEE (reference sequence). The CDR3 covers 13 residues. CDR3 amino acids: CASSLGAGNIQYF. The CDR3, as DNA: TGTGCCAGCAGCCTCGGGGCAGGGAACATTCAGTACTTC.